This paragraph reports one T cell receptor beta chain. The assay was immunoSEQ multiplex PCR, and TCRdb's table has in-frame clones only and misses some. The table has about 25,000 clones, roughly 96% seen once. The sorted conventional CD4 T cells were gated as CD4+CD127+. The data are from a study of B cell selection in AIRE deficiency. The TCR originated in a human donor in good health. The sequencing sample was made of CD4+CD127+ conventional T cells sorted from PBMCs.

The chain's CDR3 is CASSAHLGTGELFF. CDR3 in DNA: TGTGCCAGTAGTGCACACTTAGGCACCGGGGAGCTGTTTTTT. The chain links TRBV19 to TRBJ2-2, with D hard to call. Germline lookup yields CDR1 LNHDA and CDR2 SQIVND (reference sequence). The germline V and J ends were trimmed by 5 bases and 4 bases, with 11 bases remaining between them. The CDR3 is made up of 14 amino acids.